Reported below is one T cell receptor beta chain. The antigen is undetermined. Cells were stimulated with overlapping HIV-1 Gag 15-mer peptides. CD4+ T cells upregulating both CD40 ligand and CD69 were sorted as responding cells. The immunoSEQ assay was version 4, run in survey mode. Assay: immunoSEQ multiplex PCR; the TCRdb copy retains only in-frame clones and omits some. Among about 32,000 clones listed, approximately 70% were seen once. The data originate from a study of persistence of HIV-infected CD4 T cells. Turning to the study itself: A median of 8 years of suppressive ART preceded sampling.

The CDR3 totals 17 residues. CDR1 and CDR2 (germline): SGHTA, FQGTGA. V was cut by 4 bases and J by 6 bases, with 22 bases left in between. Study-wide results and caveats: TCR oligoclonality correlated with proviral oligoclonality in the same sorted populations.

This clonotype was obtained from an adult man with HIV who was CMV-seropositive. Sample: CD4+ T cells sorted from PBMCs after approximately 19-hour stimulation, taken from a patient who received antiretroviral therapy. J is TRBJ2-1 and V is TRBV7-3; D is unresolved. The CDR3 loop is CASSSPGRGPWGNEQFF. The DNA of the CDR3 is TGTGCCAGCAGCTCCCCCGGCAGAGGACCTTGGGGCAATGAGCAGTTCTTC.